This T cell receptor beta chain was identified during a study of CXCR3-negative and CXCR3-positive naive CD8 T cells. Study observations and caveats: CXCR3-expressing naive cells carried TRB CDR3s more hydrophobic than those of CXCR3-negative naive cells.

With respect to this clonotype: No antigen is known for it.

The CDR3 is 12 amino acids. CDR1 is SQVTM, CDR2 ANQGSEA, per germline. The method, 5' RACE with UMI labels, was used to prepare the TRB cDNA libraries. TCRdb re-called the 5' RACE reads and shows each CDR3 protein once, DNA omitted. The specimen's table records about 98,000 distinct CDR3 sequences. Material: naive CXCR3+ CD8+ T cells from blood. The subset: CD45RO-CCR7+CD27+CD95- naive CD8+ T cells expressing CXCR3 (TNR3+). The clonotype comes from a human donor in good health. Some clones in this sample may be carry-over from other donors' samples. J is TRBJ2-7 and V is TRBV29-1; TCRdb indicates TRBD1, and absent DNA this call remains unverified. Here the CDR3 reads CSAAGQTYEQYF.